This T cell receptor (beta chain) was recovered during a study of cytomegalovirus exposure and HLA in healthy donors. Study-level findings and limits: Clonal expansion was found to be greater in HLA-associated TCR beta chains than in equally common others in a later analysis.

A word on this clone: The antigen remains undetermined.

CDR1 is SGHAT, CDR2 FQNNGV, per germline. V dropped 5 bases and J dropped 0 bases, with 17 bases sitting between them. CDR3 length equals 17 residues. In the PCR, 60 Vbeta and 13 Jbeta primers were used. The data were produced by immunoSEQ multiplex PCR, yet TCRdb's version contains in-frame clones alone and is incomplete. The data hold some 120,000 clones, with 65% to 90% observed a single time. This chain connects TRBV11-2 to TRBJ2-1; TRBD1 might be the D (6 bases). Input material: PBMCs. The clonotype was recovered from a woman under 30 in good health and CMV-seropositive. CDR3 region: CASSPWTVLSSYNEQFF. In nucleotides, the CDR3 is TGTGCCAGCAGCCCTTGGACAGTTCTCAGCTCCTACAATGAGCAGTTCTTC.